This T cell receptor (beta chain) was identified in a study of human T cells and chemical hapten exposure. Study-wide background: DPC at 0.01% went onto the upper back in patch tests, read at 6 days.

The time point is: patch test 1, 2 weeks after DPC sensitization. Documented treatment: therapeutic diphenylcyclopropenone sensitization with weekly scalp DPC. The authors' processing: Sequenced samples showed a median of approximately 100,000 TCRs each, with counts running from approximately 20,000 to 700,000. TCRdb called the RACE reads again in MiXCR, with one record for every CDR3 protein. The V and J calls and clone size come from TCRdb's table, not from the authors' own analysis. The table lists 150,000 to 200,000 distinct CDR3 sequences, around 13% of them singletons. The CDR3 contains 13 residues. CDR1 is SQVTM, CDR2 ANQGSEA, per germline. V gave up 7 bases and J gave up 0 bases, with 12 bases separating them. This clonotype was observed a handful of times.

The sequence came from a woman aged 25 to 39 with alopecia areata. Some clones in this sample may be carry-over from other donors' samples. Sequencing was performed on whole blood, taken in connection with sensitization to the hapten diphenylcyclopropenone (DPC). The chain uses TRBV29-1 and TRBJ2-5, with a weak D call TRBD1 (6 bases). Here the CDR3 DNA reads TGCAGCGGGGGACACTCCTACCAAGAGACCCAGTACTTC. Amino acids: CSGGHSYQETQYF.